This note documents a single TCR beta chain sequence. The sample originates from a study of early T cells in non-severe SARS-CoV-2 infection. Across the whole study: Bulk RNA isolated from unsorted whole blood underwent sequencing; chains were not paired.

The V gene end was trimmed by 4 bases and the J gene end by 3 bases; junction bases not matched to a gene: 11. Germline loops: CDR1 SGHRS, CDR2 YFSETQ. The CDR3 has 17 amino acids. Individual cDNA molecules were tagged with unique molecular identifiers, the study reported. One entry per CDR3 protein, called by TCRdb with MiXCR from the 5' RACE reads. The data show some 41,000 distinct CDR3 sequences, about a quarter seen once. The chain joins TRBV5-1 to TRBJ2-3; 10 bases agree with TRBD2. The sequenced sample was whole blood, obtained at baseline. The sequence was obtained from an adult who was a healthcare worker with PCR-confirmed SARS-CoV-2 infection or an uninfected control (not recorded which). This CDR3 is CASSPSRSGGGTDTQYF. For the CDR3, the DNA is TGCGCCAGCAGCCCCTCTAGGAGCGGGGGGGGAACAGATACGCAGTATTTT.